This TCR beta chain was retrieved from a study of T cell changes during pregnancy in multiple sclerosis. The germline gives CDR1 SGHRS, CDR2 YFSETQ. The CDR3 is made up of 14 amino acids. V lost 4 bases, J lost 2 bases, and 2 bases stayed unmatched. Produced via immunoSEQ multiplex PCR; TCRdb's table is partial and in-frame only. The sample has under 70,000 clones, about 90% seen once. The rearrangement uses TRBV5-1 and TRBJ2-3; 9 bases match TRBD2. The clonotype comes from a female donor with multiple sclerosis, enrolled in a pregnancy study. The sequences come from CD4+ T cells from peripheral blood mononuclear cells, collected after pregnancy. CDR3 loop: CASSSGGPTDTQYF. The CDR3 nucleotides read TGCGCCAGCAGCAGCGGGGGGCCCACAGATACGCAGTATTTT. The full variable domain, rest sourced from reference TRBV5-1 and TRBJ2-3, is KAGVTQTPRYLIKTRGQQVTLSCSPISGHRSVSWYQQTPGQGLQFLFEYFSETQRNKGNFPGRFSGRQFSNSRSEMNVSTLELGDSALYLCASSSGGPTDTQYFGPGTRLTVL.